This TCR beta chain was sequenced in a study of blood T cell repertoires in COVID-19. On the study more broadly: Specimens from acute and convalescent COVID-19 originated in the United States, Italy and Spain.

The CDR3 has 12 amino acids. After removal of 8 bases from V and 3 bases from J, the junction contained 2 bases not matched to a gene. Germline lookup yields CDR1 WSHSY and CDR2 SAAADI. Authors' data handling: How many nucleated cells were present was estimated from reference gene primer amplification. The data were produced by immunoSEQ multiplex PCR, yet TCRdb's version contains in-frame clones alone and is incomplete. V, J and clone size derive from that table, while D and trimming were established from the DNA sequence. The data hold fewer than 450,000 clones, with 70% to 90% observed a single time.

The clonotype originates from a woman between 18 and 29 years old who had recovered from COVID-19. The sample taken for sequencing was PBMCs or T cells enriched from blood (not recorded which). J is TRBJ2-3 and V is TRBV10-2, with 7 bases that match TRBD2. The CDR3 nucleotides are TGCGCCAGCGGGGGGGGTACAGATACGCAGTATTTT. This sequence encodes CASGGGTDTQYF.